These T cell receptor beta chains were read from a single sample in a study of tumor and adjacent non-tumor tissue in lung cancer. In TCRdb, the multiplex PCR reads were re-called with MiXCR into one record per CDR3 protein. The table records some 95,000 distinct CDR3 sequences, 80% of them present only once. Sequencing was performed on distant non-tumor lung tissue. Receptors originate from a man between 60 and 70 years old with small cell lung cancer. CDR3s include the opening cysteine and the closing phenylalanine or tryptophan. Fields, in order: V gene, D gene, clone size, J gene, CDR3 protein, CDR3 DNA. The D gene is left open where the match is weak. The size field is filled for only some rows; it gives once, few, many or a size class.

TRBV11-3	.	.	TRBJ2-3	CTSNHPRGTQYF	TGTACCAGCAACCACCCCCGGGGTACGCAGTATTTT
TRBV12-3/TRBV12-4	.	many	TRBJ2-7	CASTPSPRDYEQYF	TGTGCCAGCACCCCATCTCCCCGGGACTACGAGCAGTACTTC
TRBV6-5	TRBD2	.	TRBJ2-6	CPSSRLAGTGANVLTF	TGTCCCAGCAGTCGACTAGCGGGGACTGGGGCCAACGTCCTGACTTTC
TRBV29-1	.	.	TRBJ2-7	CSVANGISYEQYF	TGTAGCGTTGCTAACGGGATTTCCTATGAGCAGTACTTC
TRBV6-6	TRBD1	.	TRBJ2-3	CTSSGGQGADTQYF	TGTACCAGCAGTGGGGGACAGGGAGCAGATACACAGTATTTT
TRBV12-3/TRBV12-4	.	few	TRBJ2-5	CASSLMDSDETQYF	TGTGCTAGTAGTTTAATGGACAGCGATGAGACCCAGTACTTC
TRBV4-2	TRBD1	.	TRBJ2-2	CVSSQMGQANTGELFF	TGTGTCAGCAGTCAGATGGGACAGGCAAACACCGGGGAGCTGTTTTTT
TRBV12-3/TRBV12-4	.	.	TRBJ2-1	CASNLTSYEQFF	TGTGCCAGCAACCTAACCTCCTACGAGCAGTTCTTC
TRBV29-1	TRBD1	.	TRBJ1-4	CSETGGAGEKLFF	TGCAGCGAAACAGGGGGCGCAGGTGAAAAACTGTTTTTT
TRBV6-1	.	.	TRBJ2-7	CVSSAGQLYGQYF	TGTGTCAGCAGTGCCGGACAGCTGTACGGGCAGTACTTC
TRBV6-5	.	many	TRBJ1-6	CASSYGLSPNSPLHF	TGTGCCAGCAGTTACGGTTTGTCACCCAATTCACCCCTCCACTTT
TRBV12-3/TRBV12-4	TRBD1	.	TRBJ2-2	CASSSYGTDTGELFF	TGTGCCAGCAGTTCCTATGGGACAGACACCGGGGAACTGTTTTTT
TRBV6-2/TRBV6-3	.	.	TRBJ2-7	CATKMAGTPMEQYF	TGTGCCACCAAGATGGCGGGAACCCCTATGGAGCAGTACTTC
TRBV5-4	.	.	TRBJ2-3	CANSSVYGSTDTQYF	TGCGCCAACAGCTCCGTATACGGAAGCACAGATACGCAGTATTTT
TRBV5-6	.	many	TRBJ2-1	CASSLDPSSYNEQFF	TGTGCCAGCAGCTTGGACCCTAGCTCCTACAATGAGCAGTTCTTC
TRBV2	TRBD2	many	TRBJ2-3	CASGGLAASGDTQYF	TGTGCCAGCGGAGGACTAGCGGCTTCAGGGGATACGCAGTATTTT
TRBV6-1	.	.	TRBJ2-7	CDSSDSGLTIYERYF	TGTGACAGCAGTGATTCGGGGCTCACCATCTACGAGCGGTACTTC
TRBV10-2	.	.	TRBJ1-1	CASIRQANTEAFF	TGCGCCAGCATAAGACAGGCGAACACTGAAGCCTTCTTT
TRBV4-1	.	.	TRBJ2-2	CVSSSRGVYTWELFF	TGCGTCAGCAGCAGCAGGGGGGTCTATACCTGGGAGCTGTTTTTT
TRBV29-1	.	.	TRBJ2-1	CSVYRVLGENEQSF	TGCAGCGTATACAGGGTGTTAGGGGAGAATGAGCAGTCCTTC
TRBV20-1	TRBD2	once	TRBJ2-1	CSRGSGLAGVDEQSF	TGCAGCAGGGGGAGTGGGCTAGCGGGAGTCGATGAGCAGTCTTTC
TRBV6-2/TRBV6-3	TRBD1	once	TRBJ2-1	CASSWDSSYEQFF	TGTGCCAGCAGTTGGGACAGTTCCTATGAGCAGTTCTTC
TRBV4-2	.	.	TRBJ2-1	CTSSQDPAVSSYNEQLF	TGTACCAGCAGCCAAGATCCAGCGGTCTCCTCCTACAATGAGCAGTTGTTC
TRBV20-1	.	.	TRBJ2-5	CSASDPNRETRYF	TGCAGTGCTAGTGACCCCAACCGAGAGACCCGGTACTTC
TRBV12-3/TRBV12-4	.	.	TRBJ2-1	CASMLGYIEQFF	TGTGCCAGCATGCTGGGCTACATAGAGCAGTTCTTC
TRBV11-2	.	.	TRBJ2-1	CASSLVAALSSYNEQFF	TGTGCCAGCAGCTTAGTGGCAGCCCTGAGCTCTTACAATGAGCAGTTCTTC
TRBV29-1	.	.	TRBJ2-1	CIIVSQLSSHNEQFF	TGCATCATTGTGTCCCAGCTCTCCTCGCACAATGAGCAGTTCTTC
TRBV29-1	.	.	TRBJ2-7	CSARRGPYEQYF	TGCAGCGCTCGACGGGGACCCTACGAGCAATACTTC
TRBV4-1	.	.	TRBJ2-7	CVSSFDRLYKQYF	TGCGTCAGCAGTTTCGACAGACTTTACAAGCAGTACTTC
TRBV12-3/TRBV12-4	.	few	TRBJ2-2	CTSSFSGTDTGELFF	TGTACTAGCAGTTTCTCTGGGACAGACACCGGGGAACTGTTTTTT
TRBV29-1	TRBD2	.	TRBJ2-1	CSTKGSGGSYNEQFF	TGCAGCACCAAAGGCAGCGGGGGCTCCTACAATGAGCAGTTCTTC
TRBV4-2	.	.	TRBJ2-5	CASSQGSRQKTQYF	TGTGCTAGTAGCCAGGGGAGCAGGCAAAAGACCCAGTACTTC
TRBV12-3/TRBV12-4	TRBD2	once	TRBJ2-1	CASSLDRLAGLGNEQFF	TGTGCCAGCAGTTTAGATAGGCTAGCGGGATTAGGCAACGAGCAGTTCTTC
TRBV13	.	few	TRBJ1-6	CASGQNDGSSYNSPLHF	TGTGCCAGCGGTCAAAACGACGGAAGCTCTTATAATTCACCCCTCCACTTT
TRBV29-1	.	.	TRBJ1-4	CSAWATRGKLFF	TGCAGCGCATGGGCCACTCGGGGAAAACTGTTTTTT
TRBV29-1	.	.	TRBJ2-1	CSNKTGTYNEQLF	TGCAGCAACAAGACAGGTACCTACAATGAGCAGTTATTC
TRBV6-5	.	.	TRBJ2-5	CASSFQTYQETQYF	TGTGCCAGCAGTTTCCAGACATACCAAGAGACCCAGTACTTC
TRBV5-6	.	.	TRBJ2-4	CSSSTPGSANNNQYF	TGTTCCAGCAGCACCCCGGGGTCTGCCAACAACAATCAGTACTTC
TRBV20-1	.	.	TRBJ2-5	CSEGRPGTPSETHYF	TGCAGTGAGGGGAGACCAGGGACTCCTTCGGAGACCCACTACTTC
TRBV12-3/TRBV12-4	.	.	TRBJ2-1	CASSTSTPYDEQSF	.
TRBV11-1	TRBD2	.	TRBJ2-3	CASSSGLAGGPVADMQYF	TGCGCCAGTAGCTCCGGACTAGCGGGAGGGCCGGTGGCGGATATGCAGTATTTT
TRBV7-6	TRBD1	.	TRBJ2-7	CASNFGQGEGYEQYF	TGTGCCAGCAACTTTGGACAGGGAGAGGGCTACGAGCAATACTTC
TRBV20-1	TRBD1	.	TRBJ1-1	CSDGGQNTEAFF	TGCAGTGATGGGGGACAGAATACTGAAGCTTTCTTT
TRBV11-2	.	.	TRBJ2-5	CASSLVDLQETQYF	TGTGCCAGCAGCTTAGTAGATCTCCAAGAGACCCAGTACTTC
TRBV12-3/TRBV12-4	TRBD1	.	TRBJ2-5	CASRLMDRKETQYF	TGTGCCAGCAGATTAATGGACAGGAAGGAGACCCAGTACTTC
TRBV6-5	TRBD2	medium-sized	TRBJ2-1	CASSYSEAGGLHEQFF	TGTGCCAGCAGTTACTCGGAGGCGGGAGGGCTCCATGAGCAGTTCTTC
TRBV20-1	TRBD2	many	TRBJ2-5	CSASGLAGVQTQYF	TGCAGTGCTTCCGGACTAGCGGGAGTCCAGACCCAGTACTTC
TRBV11-2	TRBD2	.	TRBJ2-5	CATSIVAGLLVKQETQYF	TGTGCCACCAGCATAGTAGCGGGCCTCCTTGTCAAACAAGAGACCCAGTACTTC
TRBV7-9	.	.	TRBJ2-1	CVSSLASYNEQFF	TGTGTCAGCAGCTTAGCCTCATACAATGAGCAGTTCTTC